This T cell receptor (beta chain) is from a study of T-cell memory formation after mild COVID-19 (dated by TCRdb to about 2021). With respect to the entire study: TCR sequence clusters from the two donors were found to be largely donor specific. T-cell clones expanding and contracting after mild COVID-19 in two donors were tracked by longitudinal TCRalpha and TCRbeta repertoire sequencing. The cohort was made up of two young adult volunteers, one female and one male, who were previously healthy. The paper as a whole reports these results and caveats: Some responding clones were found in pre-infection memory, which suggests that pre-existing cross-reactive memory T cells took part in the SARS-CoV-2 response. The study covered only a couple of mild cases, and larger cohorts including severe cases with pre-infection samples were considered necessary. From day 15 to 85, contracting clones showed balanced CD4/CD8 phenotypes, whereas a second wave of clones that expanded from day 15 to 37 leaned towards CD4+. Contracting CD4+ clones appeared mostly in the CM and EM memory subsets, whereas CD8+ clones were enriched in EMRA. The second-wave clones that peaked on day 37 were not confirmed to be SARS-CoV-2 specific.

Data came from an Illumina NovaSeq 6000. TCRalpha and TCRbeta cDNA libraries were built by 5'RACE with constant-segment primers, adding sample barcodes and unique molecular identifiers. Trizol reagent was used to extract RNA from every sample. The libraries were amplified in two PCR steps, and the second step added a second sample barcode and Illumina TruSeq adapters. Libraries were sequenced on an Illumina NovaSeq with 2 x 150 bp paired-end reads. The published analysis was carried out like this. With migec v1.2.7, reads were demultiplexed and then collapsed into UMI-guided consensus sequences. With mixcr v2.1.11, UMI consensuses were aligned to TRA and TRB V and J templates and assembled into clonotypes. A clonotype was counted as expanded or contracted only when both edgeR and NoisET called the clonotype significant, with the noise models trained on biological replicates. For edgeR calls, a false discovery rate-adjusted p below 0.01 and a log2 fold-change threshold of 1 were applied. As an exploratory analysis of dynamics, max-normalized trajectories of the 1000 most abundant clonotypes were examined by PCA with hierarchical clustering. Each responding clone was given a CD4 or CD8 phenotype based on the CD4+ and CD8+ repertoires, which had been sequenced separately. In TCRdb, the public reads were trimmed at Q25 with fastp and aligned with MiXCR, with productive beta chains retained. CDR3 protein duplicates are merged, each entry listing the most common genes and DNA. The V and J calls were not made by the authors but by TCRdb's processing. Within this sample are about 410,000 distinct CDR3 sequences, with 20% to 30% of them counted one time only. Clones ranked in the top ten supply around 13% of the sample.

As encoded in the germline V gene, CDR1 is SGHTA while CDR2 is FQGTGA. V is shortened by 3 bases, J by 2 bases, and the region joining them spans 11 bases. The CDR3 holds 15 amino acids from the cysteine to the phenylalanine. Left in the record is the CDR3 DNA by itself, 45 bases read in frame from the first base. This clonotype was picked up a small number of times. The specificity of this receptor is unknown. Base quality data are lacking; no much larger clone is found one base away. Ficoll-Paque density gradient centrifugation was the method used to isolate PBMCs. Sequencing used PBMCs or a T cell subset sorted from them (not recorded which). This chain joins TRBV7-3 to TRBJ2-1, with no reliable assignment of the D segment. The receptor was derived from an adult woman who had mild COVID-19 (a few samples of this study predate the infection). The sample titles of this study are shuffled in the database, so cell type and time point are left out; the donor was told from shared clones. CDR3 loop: CASSFPGVPYNEQFF. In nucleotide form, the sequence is TGTGCCAGCAGCTTCCCCGGAGTTCCCTACAATGAGCAGTTCTTC.